Listed below are T cell receptor beta chains from one sample, sequenced in a study of OX40 agonist ivuxolimab in advanced cancers. The repertoire was sequenced with immunoSEQ multiplex PCR; TCRdb's copy has only in-frame clones and lacks some. Of tens of thousands of clones listed, about 88% are singletons. Sequencing used CD4+ or CD8+ T cells sorted from blood, obtained in a trial of the OX40 agonist ivuxolimab. All receptors come from an adult with an advanced solid tumor such as melanoma, head and neck, liver or kidney cancer. The CDR3 runs from the conserved cysteine through the conserved F or W.

cdr3_length j_call v_call cdr3_aa
13 TRBJ1-1 TRBV12-5 CASGDSDRGEAFF
14 TRBJ2-7 TRBV5-4 CASSQTGGRGEQYF
14 TRBJ1-5 TRBV5-1 CASSSGQPHQPQHF
22 TRBJ2-2 TRBV14 CASSQGTRGLSTQGTNTGELFF
17 TRBJ2-5 TRBV11-2 CASSPERGGQGQETQYF
15 TRBJ2-1 TRBV19 CASSSRGSSYNEQFF
17 TRBJ1-3 TRBV7-2 CASSLVRTDYSGNTIYF
14 TRBJ1-5 TRBV5-4 CASSLGGGNQPQHF
13 TRBJ1-2 TRBV19 CASSILREDGYTF
15 TRBJ1-1 TRBV9 CASSVTGDNTEGAFF
15 TRBJ2-1 TRBV7-9 CASRHPTGDYNEQFF
13 TRBJ2-7 TRBV25-1 CASSEGMTYEQYF
15 TRBJ1-5 TRBV7-8 CASSLGGRGNQPQHF
12 TRBJ1-2 TRBV6-1 CASSARRHGYTF
14 TRBJ2-5 TRBV11-2 CASSLGGDPETQYF
13 TRBJ1-4 TRBV7-2 CASSLGLREKLFF
13 TRBJ1-1 TRBV10-3 CAIRGAMNTEAFF
16 TRBJ2-1 TRBV5-4 CASSVPTSGSATSEFF
15 TRBJ2-3 TRBV11-2 CASSPSGRAIDTQYF
15 TRBJ2-1 TRBV4-2 CASSQGTSGNNEQFF
16 TRBJ1-4 TRBV7-2 CASSPTSDRGREKLFF
15 TRBJ2-1 TRBV19 CASSRTSGREVGQFF
14 TRBJ2-1 TRBV29-1 CSVVEREDVNEQFF
14 TRBJ2-1 TRBV29-1 CSVDLRGPGDEQFF
14 TRBJ1-1 TRBV7-2 CASRSRGFNTEAFF
14 TRBJ2-7 TRBV5-1 CASSSNPGQYEQYF
15 TRBJ1-4 TRBV15 CATSRAGREREKLFF
14 TRBJ2-5 TRBV6-4 CASSPSGAKETQYF
14 TRBJ2-2 TRBV30 CALLRGPNTGELFF